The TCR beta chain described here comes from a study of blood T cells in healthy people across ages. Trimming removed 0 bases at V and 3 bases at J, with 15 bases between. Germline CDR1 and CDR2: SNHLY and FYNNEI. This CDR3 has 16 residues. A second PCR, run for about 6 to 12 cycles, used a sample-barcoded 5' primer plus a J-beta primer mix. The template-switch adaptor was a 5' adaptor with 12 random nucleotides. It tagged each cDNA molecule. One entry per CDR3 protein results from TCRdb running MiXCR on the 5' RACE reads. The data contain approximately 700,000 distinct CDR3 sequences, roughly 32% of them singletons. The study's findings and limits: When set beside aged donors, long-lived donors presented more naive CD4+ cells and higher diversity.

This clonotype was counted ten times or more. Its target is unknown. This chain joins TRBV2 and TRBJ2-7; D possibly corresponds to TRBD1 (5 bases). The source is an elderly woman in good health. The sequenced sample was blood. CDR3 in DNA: TGTGCCAGCAGTGAAGCGCAGAGTTCAGGGAACTACGAGCAGTACTTC. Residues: CASSEAQSSGNYEQYF.